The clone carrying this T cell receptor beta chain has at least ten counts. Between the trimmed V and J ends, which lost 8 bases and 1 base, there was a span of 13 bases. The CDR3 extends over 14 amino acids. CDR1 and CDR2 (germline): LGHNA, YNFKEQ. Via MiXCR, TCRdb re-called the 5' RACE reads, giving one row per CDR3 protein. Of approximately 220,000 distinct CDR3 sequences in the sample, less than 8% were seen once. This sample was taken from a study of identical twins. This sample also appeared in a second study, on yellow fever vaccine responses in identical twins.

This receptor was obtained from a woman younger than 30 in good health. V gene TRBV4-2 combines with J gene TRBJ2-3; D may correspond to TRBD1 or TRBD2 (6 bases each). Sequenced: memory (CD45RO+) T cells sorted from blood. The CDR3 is CASRKGEGTDTQYF. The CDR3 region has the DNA TGTGCCAGCCGAAAGGGGGAGGGCACAGATACGCAGTATTTT.